This T cell receptor (beta chain) was identified in a study of blood T cell repertoires in COVID-19. At the level of the study: T cells, B-cell-depleted T cells, or PBMCs provided the cDNA or gDNA that served as material.

This study enrolled people aged about 18 to 100 from about two dozen US geographic areas. The CDR3 totals 19 residues. The germline V gene encodes CDR1 KGHDR and CDR2 SFDVKD. Trimming cost V 7 bases and J 2 bases, with 26 bases left between them. Profiled with immunoSEQ multiplex PCR; TCRdb holds only in-frame clones, not every one. The data contain roughly 250,000 clones, 86% of them singletons. The specimen was PBMCs or T cells enriched from blood (not recorded which). The chain links TRBV24-1 to TRBJ2-1, with D possibly being TRBD2 (5 bases). The sequence came from a woman aged 45-60 years who had recovered from COVID-19. DNA of the CDR3: TGTGCCACCAGCGGCCGAAAGGCCCGGCGCATGGGAGCCTACAATGAGCAGTTCTTC. This gives the protein CATSGRKARRMGAYNEQFF.